Sequencing of this T cell receptor beta chain was carried out in a study of T cell responses to AZD1222 COVID-19 vaccine. General study points: Repertoire sampling happened only post peak T cell response. Females outnumbered males among donors, who were mostly white British; clonal diversity was possibly underestimated. At baseline, seropositivity was found in only a handful of AZD1222 recipients.

The germline V and J ends were trimmed by 5 bases and 3 bases, with 11 bases remaining between them. Germline V gene data show CDR1 as LNHDA and CDR2 as SQIVND (reference sequence). CDR3 length equals 13 residues. The data were produced by immunoSEQ multiplex PCR, yet TCRdb's version contains in-frame clones alone and is incomplete. Of roughly 90,000 clones listed, over 85% are singletons. Second-dose timings of about 4 or about 12 weeks were pooled. Worth noting for this clone: Its specificity is not known.

The sample in question was peripheral blood, obtained 28 days after the second AZD1222 dose. The rearrangement links TRBV19 to TRBJ2-7; D possibly uses TRBD1 or TRBD2 (5 bases each). The sequence was collected from an adult who received the AZD1222 COVID-19 vaccine. The CDR3 spells CASSPGRIYEQYF. The CDR3 nucleotides are TGTGCCAGTAGTCCGGGACGAATCTACGAGCAGTACTTC.